The subject of this entry is one TCR beta chain. Its antigen remains unknown. This specimen comes from a study of a mutant IDH1 vaccine in newly diagnosed glioma. Study context: Receipt of radiotherapy, temozolomide, or both preceded the study, and most received both.

Study-level results: Of all patients, around 94% showed vaccine-induced immune responses.

Clones were sequenced by immunoSEQ multiplex PCR, and TCRdb holds only the in-frame ones, with some missing. The sample gives just over 60,000 clones, less than 90% of which show up once; 3.8% is in the top ten. Germline V gives CDR1 SGHRS, CDR2 YFSETQ. The V end lost 5 bases, the J end lost 7 bases, and 18 bases lay between the germline ends. The CDR3 runs 14 residues. The time point: week 47, end of study. A 20-mer mutant IDH1 peptide at 300 ug was injected subcutaneously with topical imiquimod. The chain is built from TRBV5-1 and TRBJ1-2; TRBD1 is a possible D gene (6 bases). This clonotype was sampled from a man aged 25-45 years with glioma. The sequences come from PBMCs, collected from a glioma patient whose treatment included an IDH1 peptide vaccine. Here the CDR3 DNA reads TGCGCCAGCAGGATTTCTCAACAGGGCCCTGGCTACACCTTC. Its translation: CASRISQQGPGYTF.